Listed here are 32 T cell receptor beta chains from one sample, sequenced in a study of tumor and adjacent non-tumor tissue in lung cancer. This sample's RNA came from whole unsorted tissue. More than 3 cm separated this lung sample from the edge of the tumor. The library came from three nested PCR rounds adapted from ARM-PCR protocols. TCRdb used MiXCR to reprocess the multiplex PCR reads, holding one entry per CDR3 protein. The table records fewer than 100,000 distinct CDR3 sequences, 80% to 90% of them present only once. Sequencing was done on a sample of distant non-tumor lung tissue. These receptors originate from a man in his 60s with non-small cell lung cancer.

This clonotype was seen only a few times. No conserved phenylalanine or tryptophan is present at the end of the CDR3, so a read error is the likely explanation. The rearrangement joins TRBV10-1 to TRBJ2-7; D perhaps matches TRBD2 (6 bases). The V gene lost 3 bases and the J gene lost 5 bases, with 14 bases spanning the gap. Germline V gene sequence: CDR1 WNHNN, CDR2 SYGVQD (reference sequence). The length of the CDR3 is 14 residues. DNA of the CDR3: TGCGCCAGCAGTGAAGGAGGGAGCCCTAACGAGCAGTACATC. Its protein product is CASSEGGSPNEQYI.

Comment on this clonotype: One base away lies a much larger clone, so this may be a sequencing read error. V and J are TRBV6-1 and TRBJ1-3; D is possibly TRBD1 (6 bases). The germline CDR1 and CDR2 sequences are MNHNS and SASEGT. Trimming pared 6 bases from V and 0 bases from J, leaving 12 bases between. The CDR3 extends over 15 amino acids. CDR3 coding DNA: TGTGCCAGCAGCCACGAGGGGGACTCTGGAAACACCATATATTTT. Translation: CASSHEGDSGNTIYF.

A word on this clonotype: A read error is possible here, since a much larger clone lies one base away. The CDR3 here is CASTFGGRGTQEQYF. Written as DNA, the CDR3 is TGTGCCAGCACCTTCGGCGGGAGGGGAACTCAAGAGCAGTACTTC. V usage is TRBV5-4 and J usage is TRBJ2-7; TRBD2 aligns across 9 bases. Germline CDR1 SGHNT, CDR2 YYREEE (reference sequence). This CDR3 contains 15 residues. J was trimmed by 7 bases and V by 6 bases; bases with no gene match: 14.

With respect to this clonotype: The junction differs from germline at one of its ends, possibly a read error. The rearrangement joins TRBV5-4 to TRBJ2-1; D is possibly TRBD1 (5 bases). Per the germline V gene, CDR1 is SGHNT and CDR2 is YYREEE (reference sequence). The CDR3 spans 15 residues. CDR3 sequence (DNA): TGTGTCAGCAGCTTTATAGTGGGGCCTAACAAAGAGCAGTTCTTC. This gives the protein CVSSFIVGPNKEQFF.

Comments on this clonotype: A single base separates this from a much larger clone, so it may be a read error. CDR3 in amino acids: CASSLVRSGANVLTF. In nucleotides, the CDR3 is TGTGCCAGCAGCTTAGTCCGCTCTGGGGCCAACGTCCTGACTTTC. V gene TRBV7-9 combines with J gene TRBJ2-6; D is unclear. Germline lookup yields CDR1 SEHNR and CDR2 FQNEAQ (reference sequence). V dropped 1 base and J dropped 0 bases, with 4 bases sitting between them. The CDR3 sequence is 15 residues long.

The genes are TRBV20-1 and TRBJ2-1, with 8 bases lining up with TRBD2. J was trimmed by 9 bases and V by 5 bases; bases with no gene match: 15. Per the germline V gene, CDR1 is DFQATT and CDR2 is SNEGSKA (reference sequence). The CDR3 runs to 15 residues. Here the CDR3 reads CSADLTSERAIEQFF. In DNA, the CDR3 is TGCAGTGCTGACCTGACTAGCGAGAGGGCCATTGAGCAGTTCTTC.

In regard to this clonotype: The junction differs from germline at one of its ends, possibly a read error. The CDR3 coding sequence is TGTGCCGGCAGCTTGATACCGGACACTAGGGGAGACACGCATTATTTT. Protein product: CAGSLIPDTRGDTHYF. This sequence joins TRBV5-5 and TRBJ2-3; perhaps D is TRBD1 or TRBD2 (5 bases each). The CDR3 loop spans 16 amino acids. The V gene's germline CDR1 is SGHKS and CDR2 YYEKEE (reference sequence).

About this clonotype itself: A read error may account for a junction end that differs from germline. The chain carries TRBV20-1 and TRBJ2-7; 11 bases map to TRBD2. The V gene's germline CDR1 is DFQATT and CDR2 SNEGSKA (reference sequence). The CDR3 extends over 18 amino acids. This CDR3 is CSARGLALAGANSYEQYF. CDR3 nucleotide sequence: TGTAGTGCTAGAGGATTGGCACTAGCGGGGGCGAACTCCTACGAGCAGTACTTC.

As to this clonotype: Germline is not matched at one junction end, which may reflect a read error. The rearrangement uses TRBV20-1 and TRBJ2-1, with D perhaps matching TRBD1 (5 bases). CDR1 and CDR2 (germline): DFQATT, SNEGSKA (reference sequence). This CDR3 has 14 residues. In DNA form, the CDR3 reads TGCAGTGCCTTGGGCGGACAAGCGCACAATGAGCAGTTCTTT. Its protein is CSALGGQAHNEQFF.

With regard to this clonotype: Germline is not matched at one junction end, which may reflect a read error. The V and J genes are TRBV11-3 and TRBJ1-1, with D hard to call. The CDR3 consists of 18 residues. The germline CDR1 and CDR2 sequences are SGHNT and YENEEA. The CDR3 DNA reads as TGTGTCAGCAGCTTAACTCCGAATCAGTATGGTCGGAACACTGAAGCTTTCTTT. Translation: CVSSLTPNQYGRNTEAFF.

As regards this clonotype: Possible read error: a much larger clone is one base away. CDR3: CASSISGVLSYEQYF. The CDR3 coding sequence is TGTGCCAGCAGTATTTCGGGAGTACTCTCCTACGAGCAGTACTTC. The V and J genes are TRBV11-2 and TRBJ2-7; tentatively, D is TRBD2 (6 bases). There are 15 residues in the CDR3. The V and J ends lost 6 bases and 0 bases respectively, with 15 bases between them. From germline, CDR1 is SGHAT and CDR2 FQNNGV.

Worth noting for this clonotype: In this CDR3 the conserved last residue, phenylalanine or tryptophan, is missing, so a read error is likely. The limits of the CDR3 on the DNA are not certain, so only TCRdb's listed CDR3 is given. The rearrangement joins TRBV11-2 to TRBJ2-5; TRBD1 reflects the table's D call only, with no check against the DNA. Ends included, the CDR3 has 14 residues. The germline gives CDR1 SGHAT, CDR2 FQNNGV. The CDR3: CASSSGQVQDTLYY.

In the case of this clonotype: The conserved closing phenylalanine or tryptophan is absent in this CDR3, likely reflecting a read error. Because the CDR3's place on the DNA is in doubt, the DNA is left out and the CDR3 is given as listed by TCRdb. V usage is TRBV11-3 and J usage is TRBJ2-3; TRBD1 reflects the table's D call only, with no check against the DNA. The V gene's germline CDR1 is SGHNT and CDR2 YENEEA. With termini counted, the CDR3 has 13 amino acids. The CDR3 loop reads CASSFRGADTRYL.

Details on this clonotype: The CDR3 ends on some other residue instead of the conserved phenylalanine or tryptophan, so this is likely a read error. The rearrangement joins TRBV11-2 to TRBJ1-6; D is possibly TRBD1 (5 bases). The CDR3 is 15 amino acids. CDR1 SGHAT and CDR2 FQNNGV come from the germline V gene. CDR3 region: CTRSLDRRYNSPLHI. The CDR3 nucleotides are TGTACCAGAAGCTTAGACAGAAGATATAATTCACCCCTCCACATT.

This clonotype was counted between two and nine times. A read error may explain this, as a much larger clone is one base away. CDR3 sequence (DNA): TGCGCCAGCAGCCTGGTCACCGGGACAGGGAATGAAAAACTGTTTTTT. This gives the protein CASSLVTGTGNEKLFF. The chain couples TRBV4-1 to TRBJ1-4; 9 positions match TRBD1. Germline trimming cut 4 bases from V and 5 bases from J; bases unmatched to any gene: 8. The CDR3 loop spans 16 amino acids. Germline CDR1 is MGHRA and CDR2 is YSYEKL.

This clonotype occurred once. One junction end disagrees with the germline gene, perhaps due to a read error. This sequence joins TRBV18 and TRBJ2-3; D perhaps matches TRBD2 (5 bases). Germline CDR1 KGHSH, CDR2 LQKENI. This CDR3 is built from 16 residues. The CDR3 region is CASSSSLRFGKDTHYF. Here the CDR3 DNA reads TGTGCCAGCTCAAGTTCCCTCCGGTTCGGGAAAGATACGCATTATTTT.

Concerning this clonotype: The junction departs from the called germline gene at one end, perhaps through a read error. This rearrangement joins TRBV6-1 to TRBJ1-5; D remains ambiguous. CDR3 size: 14 residues. Germline-derived CDR1 and CDR2 are MNHNS and SASEGT. The CDR3 DNA reads TGTGCCAGCAGTGGGTACAATAGCAATCAGCCCCAGCAGTTT. The encoded protein is CASSGYNSNQPQQF.

Worth noting for this clonotype: A read error may produce the germline difference seen at one junction end. This rearrangement joins TRBV4-3 to TRBJ1-1; D not resolved. Germline lookup yields CDR1 LGHNA and CDR2 YSLEER. The CDR3 consists of 17 residues. CDR3 nucleotide sequence: TGCGCCAGCAGTCAAGAGGTTCCGGGCAGTTCGAGCACTGAAGCTTTCTTT. Protein: CASSQEVPGSSSTEAFF.

Worth noting for this clonotype: The germline gene is not matched at one end of the junction; a read error may be the cause. CDR3 sequence: CCAMGMALGEQYF. In DNA form, the CDR3 reads TGCTGTGCTATGGGGATGGCTTTAGGCGAGCAGTACTTC. The chain employs TRBV20-1 and TRBJ2-7; D not certain. From germline, CDR1 is DFQATT and CDR2 SNEGSKA (reference sequence). The CDR3 is 13 amino acids.

Comment on this clonotype: Compared with germline, one end of the junction differs, possibly owing to a read error. The rearrangement uses TRBV6-5 and TRBJ1-5; D might be TRBD1 (6 bases). This CDR3 comprises 15 residues. Germline assignment: CDR1 MNHEY and CDR2 SVGAGI. This chain's CDR3 is CASTYLQGSNEPRHF. In nucleotides, the CDR3 is TGTGCCAGCACTTACCTACAGGGAAGCAATGAGCCCCGGCATTTT.

A note on this clonotype: One end of the junction varies from germline; a read error may be responsible. V gene TRBV20-1 combines with J gene TRBJ2-5; TRBD2 agrees at 10 bases. Per germline, CDR1 DFQATT and CDR2 SNEGSKA (reference sequence). CDR3 length equals 14 residues. CDR3 residues: CSASSGGMIEIQYF. DNA for the CDR3: TGCAGTGCTAGTAGCGGGGGGATGATCGAGATCCAGTACTTC.

The CDR3 coding sequence is TGCAGTGCAACCGATGGGATGACAGGGCTACTGACTACAAATAAACCCCAGCATTTT. It specifies CSATDGMTGLLTTNKPQHF. The chain recombines TRBV20-1 with TRBJ1-5; 7 bases map to TRBD1. V lost 6 bases to trimming and J lost 10 bases; unmatched junction nucleotides: 30. The CDR3 length is 19 residues. CDR1 and CDR2 from the germline V gene are DFQATT and SNEGSKA (reference sequence).

To note about this clonotype: The conserved final phenylalanine or tryptophan is absent from the CDR3, which likely points to a read error. The chain couples TRBV6-6 to TRBJ1-5; D is ambiguous. The CDR3 length is 14 residues. Germline V lookup: CDR1 MNHNY, CDR2 SVGAGI (reference sequence). DNA for the CDR3: TGTGTCAGCACAATAGACACCTCTAATCGGCCCCAGCATTCG. This codes for CVSTIDTSNRPQHS.

In the case of this clonotype: Germline is not matched at one junction end, which may reflect a read error. The rearrangement links TRBV28 to TRBJ2-4; D not certain. The CDR3 consists of 17 residues. Germline V gives CDR1 MDHEN, CDR2 SYDVKM. For the CDR3, the DNA is TGTACCAGCAGTACCGGTGGAATTCTGGGAGCCAAAAACATTCAGTACTTC. Encoded protein: CTSSTGGILGAKNIQYF.

As concerns this clonotype: A much larger clone differs by one base, so this may be a read error. The chain recombines TRBV24-1 with TRBJ2-3, with 7 bases that match TRBD2. Germline V CDR1 and CDR2: KGHDR, SFDVKD. Germline trimming cut 0 bases from V and 5 bases from J; bases unmatched to any gene: 10. The CDR3 has 17 residues. The CDR3 loop is CATSDLASGDRRDTQYF. CDR3 nucleotide sequence: TGTGCCACCAGTGATTTGGCTAGCGGAGACCGCAGAGATACGCAGTATTTT.

For this clonotype: At one boundary the junction diverges from the germline segment, which might be a read error. This CDR3 is CVSSALGPDRGGLGQPQYF. As DNA, the CDR3 is TGTGTCAGCAGCGCCCTCGGGCCCGACAGGGGTGGGTTGGGTCAGCCCCAGTATTTT. The chain recombines TRBV6-1 with TRBJ1-5; 8 bases match TRBD1. The better agreement between TRBJ2-3 and the DNA end casts doubt on the J call. The CDR3 consists of 19 residues. The germline CDR1 and CDR2 sequences are MNHNS and SASEGT.

This clonotype was detected only once. A much larger clonotype is one base distant, so this may be a read error. This chain joins TRBV6-2 or TRBV6-3 and TRBJ2-1; 9 bases align to TRBD2. The V and J ends lost 4 bases and 6 bases, in that order; junction bases with no gene match: 7. The germline CDR1 and CDR2 sequences are MNHEY and SVGEGT. The CDR3 sequence is 15 residues long. The CDR3: CASSSVTSGSNEQFF. Written as DNA, the CDR3 is TGTGCCAGCAGTTCCGTGACTAGCGGCAGCAATGAGCAGTTCTTC.

The chain combines TRBV4-2 with TRBJ2-7; weak D call: TRBD2 (6 bases). The V end lost 1 base, the J end lost 5 bases, and 18 bases lay between the germline ends. The V gene's germline CDR1 is LGHNA and CDR2 YNFKEQ. The CDR3 has 16 amino acids. CDR3 loop: CASSQGDLGLGHEQYF. The CDR3 DNA sequence: TGTGCCAGCAGCCAAGGGGACCTGGGACTCGGGCACGAGCAGTACTTC.

A remark on this clonotype: Because it lacks the conserved phenylalanine or tryptophan at the end, this CDR3 is likely a read error. Because the CDR3's place on the DNA is in doubt, the DNA is left out and the CDR3 is given as listed by TCRdb. The chain uses TRBV29-1 and TRBJ2-2. CDR1 and CDR2 (germline): SQVTM, ANQGSEA. The CDR3 is made up of 14 amino acids, end residues included. The CDR3 is CSVDRQGNTGELFA.

With regard to this clonotype: The conserved phenylalanine or tryptophan normally closing the CDR3 is absent here, so this likely arose from a read error. CDR3 loop: CASSLVSGGYYEQYS. CDR3 bases: TGTGCCAGCAGTTTAGTGTCAGGGGGATACTACGAGCAGTACTCC. The V and J genes are TRBV11-3 and TRBJ2-7; TRBD1 matches at 7 bases. Germline CDR1 reads SGHNT; CDR2 reads YENEEA. The CDR3 spans 15 residues.

This sequence joins TRBV6-5 and TRBJ2-3, with 9 bases matching TRBD1. CDR1 is MNHEY and CDR2 is SVGAGI in the germline V gene. Germline trimming cut 1 base from V and 12 bases from J; bases unmatched to any gene: 8. This CDR3 contains 14 residues. Written as DNA, the CDR3 is TGTGCCAGCAGTTACTGGGGGGACAGGGAGGGACAGTATTTT. This encodes CASSYWGDREGQYF.

About this clonotype: The final CDR3 position lacks the conserved phenylalanine or tryptophan, pointing to a likely read error. The gene calls are TRBV11-2 and TRBJ2-5; 7 positions match TRBD1. Looked up from germline, CDR1 is SGHAT and CDR2 is FQNNGV. This CDR3 has 14 amino acids. CDR3 residues: CGSSSGQVQEAQYY. CDR3 in DNA: TGTGGCAGCAGCTCTGGACAGGTCCAAGAGGCCCAGTACTAC.